This TCR beta chain was sequenced during a study of cytomegalovirus exposure and HLA in healthy donors. The V and J ends lost 1 base and 5 bases respectively, with 17 bases between them. CDR1 is MGHDK, CDR2 SYGVNS, per germline. There are 16 residues in the CDR3. Measured with immunoSEQ multiplex PCR; TCRdb has only the in-frame clones, and not every one. The data show about 72,000 clones, 94% seen once. This rearrangement joins TRBV25-1 to TRBJ1-1; no reliable D call. The sequence came from a woman under 30 in good health and CMV-seropositive. The material sequenced was PBMCs. The CDR3 nucleotides are TGTGCCAGCAGTGAATCGATAGAGCCCCGGGAAACTGAAGCTTTCTTT. Translating gives CASSESIEPRETEAFF.